The 15 T cell receptor beta chains below all came from one sample that was sequenced in a study of CD8 T cells in Susac syndrome. The authors reverse transcribed about 0.45 to 1 ug RNA with random hexamers. TCRdb reprocessed the immunoSEQ multiplex PCR reads with MiXCR, giving one entry per CDR3 protein. This table has 200,000 to 250,000 distinct CDR3 sequences, approximately 95% appearing once. What was sequenced was CD4+ T cells from PBMCs. The receptors here all came from a human donor with multiple sclerosis.

The chain's CDR3 is CSAYGSVKDIFGEQFF. The CDR3, as DNA: TGCAGTGCCTACGGGTCGGTGAAAGATATATTTGGTGAGCAGTTCTTC. The chain combines TRBV20-1 with TRBJ2-1; D ambiguous. The length of the CDR3 is 16 residues. Germline lookup yields CDR1 DFQATT and CDR2 SNEGSKA (reference sequence). The V and J ends lost 6 bases and 9 bases respectively, with 27 bases between them.

The count of this clonotype is one. V gene TRBV10-3 combines with J gene TRBJ1-1; D gene unclear. Trimming took 0 bases from V and 1 from J, leaving 15 bases between them. Germline CDR1 reads ENHRY; CDR2 reads SYGVKD. The CDR3 runs to 17 residues. In DNA, the CDR3 is TGTGCCATCAGTGAGTCGTGGCTTTATCTTGGGAACACTGAAGCTTTCTTT. It codes for CAISESWLYLGNTEAFF.

The chain uses TRBV5-1 and TRBJ2-5, with D possibly being TRBD1 (5 bases). The V gene's germline CDR1 is SGHRS and CDR2 YFSETQ. With 3 bases removed from V and 1 base from J, the gap between germline ends came to 25 bases. The CDR3 consists of 19 residues. CDR3 sequence reads: CASSSLGAGLIHLQETQYF. The DNA of the CDR3 is TGCGCCAGCAGCTCTCTTGGGGCCGGGCTGATACACCTCCAAGAGACCCAGTACTTC.

The V gene is TRBV3-1, the J gene TRBJ2-5; possible D gene TRBD2, 5 bases. Germline V gives CDR1 LGHDT, CDR2 YNNKEL (reference sequence). This CDR3 region has 15 residues. V shed 0 bases and J shed 6 bases, with 14 bases lying between them. The CDR3, as DNA: TGTGCCAGCAGCCAAGATGGTGTGGGGAGAAAGACCCAGTACTTC. Its translation is CASSQDGVGRKTQYF.

This chain connects TRBV29-1 to TRBJ2-1, with D tentatively TRBD2 (8 bases). Germline CDR1 is SQVTM and CDR2 is ANQGSEA. The ends were cut back, 6 bases at V and 2 bases at J, with 26 bases in the middle. The CDR3 has 18 residues. CDR3 DNA sequence: TGCAGCGTCGGGGGGGTTGAAGTAATAGACAGGGCCTACAATGAGCAGTTCTTC. It translates to CSVGGVEVIDRAYNEQFF.

V is TRBV3-1 and J is TRBJ1-2; no reliable D call. Trimming removed 2 bases from V and 7 bases from J, with 8 bases in between. Germline V lookup: CDR1 LGHDT, CDR2 YNNKEL (reference sequence). CDR3 size: 12 residues. The CDR3 region has the DNA TGTGCCAGCAGCCAAACGGACGGTGGCTACACCTTC. It is translated as CASSQTDGGYTF.

The genes are TRBV11-2 and TRBJ2-1, with TRBD2 identical over 8 bases. The CDR3 has 15 amino acids. Germline loops: CDR1 SGHAT, CDR2 FQNNGV. The junction had 6 bases not matched to a gene; V was cut back by 7 bases and J by 1 base. This CDR3 is CASKNRGGSYNEQFF. CDR3 in DNA: TGTGCCAGCAAAAATCGGGGGGGTTCCTACAATGAGCAGTTCTTC. Full variable domain (remainder filled in from reference TRBV11-2 and TRBJ2-1): EAGVAQSPRYKIIEKRQSVAFWCNPISGHATLYWYQQILGQGPKLLIQFQNNGVVDDSQLPKDRFSAERLKGVDSTLKIQPAKLEDSAVYLCASKNRGGSYNEQFFGPGTRLTVL.

This sequence joins TRBV20-1 and TRBJ1-6; D may be TRBD1 (6 bases). The CDR3 length is 14 residues. V was trimmed by 4 bases and J by 4 bases, leaving 11 bases between them. CDR1 and CDR2 from the germline V gene are DFQATT and SNEGSKA (reference sequence). CDR3 sequence: CSATRDTYNSPLHF. As DNA, the CDR3 is TGCAGTGCTACGCGGGACACATATAATTCACCCCTCCACTTT.

The rearrangement links TRBV30 to TRBJ1-2, with D maybe TRBD1 (5 bases). The CDR3 is 11 residues long. V lost 0 bases and J 7 bases, leaving 6 bases between the germline ends. Germline CDR1 and CDR2: GTSNPN and SVGIG (reference sequence). This CDR3 is CAWSVQAGYTF. Here the CDR3 DNA reads TGTGCCTGGAGTGTACAGGCTGGCTACACCTTC.

The chain links TRBV7-9 to TRBJ2-1; TRBD2 aligns across 7 bases. This CDR3 has 13 residues. The germline V gene encodes CDR1 SEHNR and CDR2 FQNEAQ (reference sequence). After removal of 9 bases from V and 6 bases from J, the junction contained 8 bases not matched to a gene. In DNA form, the CDR3 reads TGTGCCAGGGCCCCCGGGACTACCAATGAGCAGTTCTTC. Protein sequence: CARAPGTTNEQFF. The full variable domain, its missing parts supplied by reference TRBV7-9 and TRBJ2-1, is DTGVSQNPRHKITKRGQNVTFRCDPISEHNRLYWYRQTLGQGPEFLTYFQNEAQLEKSRLLSDRFSAERPKGSFSTLEIQRTEQGDSAMYLCARAPGTTNEQFFGPGTRLTVL.

V and J are TRBV30 and TRBJ1-2, with TRBD1 identical over 10 bases. This CDR3 has 12 amino acids. V shed 7 bases, J shed 3 bases, and the junction held 2 bases outside the gene matches. Germline values: CDR1 GTSNPN, CDR2 SVGIG (reference sequence). The CDR3 DNA sequence: TGTGCCTTGACAGGGGGCGACTATGGCTACACCTTC. Residues: CALTGGDYGYTF.

In this sample, this clonotype turned up a few times. The J gene is TRBJ2-1, the V gene TRBV9, with 9 bases fitting TRBD1. The CDR3 runs 15 residues. CDR1 and CDR2 (germline): SGDLS, YYNGEE. After removal of 0 bases from V and 2 bases from J, the junction contained 0 bases not matched to a gene. Written as DNA, the CDR3 is TGTGCCAGCAGCGTAGGACAGGGGGCCTACAATGAGCAGTTCTTC. It yields the protein CASSVGQGAYNEQFF.

On this clonotype: A read error may account for a junction end that differs from germline. This chain links TRBV30 with TRBJ1-2, with 8 bases that match TRBD1. The length of the CDR3 is 12 residues. Germline CDR1 GTSNPN, CDR2 SVGIG (reference sequence). The CDR3 spells CAWSPGQGPAFF. The CDR3 bases are TGTGCCTGGAGTCCTGGACAGGGCCCTGCTTTTTTC.

The V gene is TRBV20-1, the J gene TRBJ2-5, with TRBD2 matching over 10 bases. The germline CDR1 and CDR2 sequences are DFQATT and SNEGSKA (reference sequence). J lost 4 bases, V lost 2 bases, and 1 base had no gene match. This CDR3 is 13 amino acids long. Written as DNA, the CDR3 is TGCAGTGCTAGATCTAGCGGGGGAGAGACCCAGTACTTC. Its translation: CSARSSGGETQYF.

V and J are TRBV7-8 and TRBJ2-1, with D unclear. The CDR3 is made up of 19 amino acids. V was pared by 7 bases and J by 0 bases, with 25 bases between. Germline-derived CDR1 and CDR2 are SGHVS and FQNEAQ. Here the CDR3 reads CASTFEDPRTRSSYNEQFF. The CDR3 DNA follows: TGTGCCAGCACCTTCGAGGACCCGAGGACCCGAAGCTCCTACAATGAGCAGTTCTTC.